Following are 28 T cell receptor beta chains from one sample sequenced in a study of cytomegalovirus exposure and HLA in healthy donors. PCR primers comprised 60 Vbeta and 13 Jbeta primers. Assay used: immunoSEQ multiplex PCR; TCRdb lists only in-frame clones, some missing. The data show roughly 100,000 clones, roughly three quarters seen once. The sample comprised PBMCs. Every receptor here comes from a man aged 40-49 years in good health and CMV-seronegative.

J is TRBJ2-2 and V is TRBV28, with 13 positions matching TRBD2. Germline assignment: CDR1 MDHEN and CDR2 SYDVKM. This CDR3 is built from 19 residues. Unmatched junction bases numbered 7, after V lost 2 bases and J lost 1 base. The CDR3 DNA reads TGTGCCAGCAGTTTACTCGAACTAGCGGGGGGGAAGAACACCGGGGAGCTGTTTTTT. Residues: CASSLLELAGGKNTGELFF.

The chain combines TRBV10-2 with TRBJ1-1; the match to TRBD1 covers 9 bases. Germline V lookup: CDR1 WSHSY, CDR2 SAAADI. After removal of 3 bases from V and 6 bases from J, the junction contained 2 bases not matched to a gene. This CDR3 contains 13 residues. In nucleotides, the CDR3 is TGCGCCAGCAGTGAAGGACAGGGGTCTGAAGCTTTCTTT. Translated, it gives CASSEGQGSEAFF.

The chain joins TRBV27 to TRBJ2-1; 7 bases line up with TRBD1. Germline V gene sequence: CDR1 MNHEY, CDR2 SMNVEV (reference sequence). The junction had 8 bases not matched to a gene; V was cut back by 6 bases and J by 3 bases. The CDR3 totals 15 residues. CDR3 sequence (DNA): TGTGCCAGCAGGAAGACAGGGTCCCTCTACAATGAGCAGTTCTTC. Translated: CASRKTGSLYNEQFF.

The table lists this clone with a few counts. The chain uses TRBV6-4 and TRBJ1-2, with a possible D match to TRBD1 (6 bases). The V gene lost 2 bases and the J gene lost 8 bases, with 18 bases spanning the gap. The CDR3 runs 15 residues. Germline CDR1 MRHNA, CDR2 SNTAGT. The CDR3 DNA reads as TGTGCCAGCAGTGACCGGGCAGGGGAATTCTACGGCTACACCTTC. This translates into CASSDRAGEFYGYTF.

This chain links TRBV5-1 with TRBJ2-5, with D perhaps TRBD1 (6 bases). CDR1 is SGHRS and CDR2 is YFSETQ in the germline V gene. Trimming stripped 4 bases from V and 0 bases from J, with 10 bases between. The CDR3 is 14 amino acids. CDR3 DNA: TGCGCCAGCAGCACCACAGGGAACCAAGAGACCCAGTACTTC. Translated: CASSTTGNQETQYF.

The chain recombines TRBV15 with TRBJ2-1, with 9 positions matching TRBD2. V shed 0 bases and J 4 bases; nucleotides not matched to a gene: 13. Germline CDR1 and CDR2: LNHNV and YYDKDF (reference sequence). The CDR3 is 19 amino acids. The CDR3 spells CATSRDRLAGSTFYNEQFF. CDR3 in DNA: TGTGCCACCAGCAGAGATCGGCTAGCGGGATCCACATTTTACAATGAGCAGTTCTTC.

The chain carries TRBV30 and TRBJ1-3; D may be TRBD1 (5 bases). Germline lookup yields CDR1 GTSNPN and CDR2 SVGIG (reference sequence). The CDR3 covers 14 residues. Trimming removed 4 bases from V and 4 bases from J, with 14 bases in between. The chain's CDR3 is CAWTRQGLGNTIYF. The CDR3 coding sequence is TGTGCCTGGACCCGGCAGGGTCTAGGAAACACCATATATTTT.

This rearrangement joins TRBV30 to TRBJ2-3, with 12 positions matching TRBD2. Looked up from germline, CDR1 is GTSNPN and CDR2 is SVGIG (reference sequence). The CDR3 runs to 14 residues. Unmatched junction bases numbered 2, after V lost 1 base and J lost 6 bases. DNA of the CDR3: TGTGCCTGGAGTGCGACTAGCGGGAGTGATACGCAGTATTTT. This sequence encodes CAWSATSGSDTQYF. Filled out from reference TRBV30 and TRBJ2-3, the complete variable domain reads SQTIHQWPATLVQPVGSPLSLECTVEGTSNPNLYWYRQAAGRGLQLLFYSVGIGQISSEVPQNLSASRPQDRQFILSSKKLLLSDSGFYLCAWSATSGSDTQYFGPGTRLTVL.

The chain joins TRBV15 to TRBJ2-7; 10 nucleotides line up with TRBD1. V was pared by 4 bases and J by 5 bases, with 8 bases of the junction left unmatched. The CDR3 has 15 residues. Looked up from germline, CDR1 is LNHNV and CDR2 is YYDKDF (reference sequence). The CDR3 loop is CATSIPGTGAHEQYF. CDR3 nucleotides: TGTGCCACCAGCATTCCCGGGACAGGGGCCCACGAGCAGTACTTC.

The V call is TRBV7-9, the J call TRBJ2-1, with TRBD1 matching 7 bases. In germline, CDR1 is SEHNR, CDR2 FQNEAQ (reference sequence). CDR3 length: 14 amino acids. Trimming took 5 bases from V and 5 from J; bases not matched to a gene: 6. CDR3 coding DNA: TGTGCCAGCAGCATCGGGACAGCCGACAATGAGCAGTTCTTC. This codes for CASSIGTADNEQFF.

This clone was picked up one time. This chain joins TRBV19 and TRBJ1-1, with 8 bases that match TRBD1. CDR3 length: 16 amino acids. Unmatched junction bases numbered 10, after V lost 7 bases and J lost 0 bases. Germline V gene sequence: CDR1 LNHDA, CDR2 SQIVND (reference sequence). CDR3 sequence: CASTLRTGTMNTEAFF. CDR3 in DNA: TGTGCCAGTACCCTTCGGACAGGGACAATGAACACTGAAGCTTTCTTT.

This clone showed up just once. The chain uses TRBV6-1 and TRBJ2-3, with D possibly matching TRBD2 (5 bases). From germline, CDR1 is MNHNS and CDR2 SASEGT. This CDR3 has 15 residues. V was trimmed by 3 bases and J by 0 bases, leaving 10 bases between them. Here the CDR3 DNA reads TGTGCCAGCAGTGACACTAGATATAGCACAGATACGCAGTATTTT. This codes for CASSDTRYSTDTQYF.

This clone appeared a single time. The chain is built from TRBV5-8 and TRBJ1-5; D is ambiguous. In germline, CDR1 is SGHTS, CDR2 YDEGEE. V was cut by 1 base and J by 6 bases, with 5 bases left in between. CDR3 length: 12 amino acids. In nucleotides, the CDR3 is TGTGCCAGCAGCTTGTCGCGTCAGCCCCAGCATTTT. Translating it yields CASSLSRQPQHF.

The V call is TRBV6-1, the J call TRBJ2-7; D is uncertain. Germline CDR1 and CDR2: MNHNS and SASEGT. The CDR3 spans 14 residues. The ends were cut back, 0 bases at V and 4 bases at J, with 10 bases in the middle. CDR3 protein: CASSEALVGYEQYF. The CDR3 coding sequence is TGTGCCAGCAGTGAAGCGCTGGTCGGGTACGAGCAGTACTTC.

V gene TRBV5-1 combines with J gene TRBJ2-1, with 9 positions matching TRBD2. V gave up 4 bases and J gave up 13 bases; unmatched junction bases: 9. The CDR3 length is 13 residues. From germline, CDR1 is SGHRS and CDR2 YFSETQ. The CDR3 DNA reads as TGCGCCAGCAGCCTTAGCGGGAGTCTTGTTCAGTTCTTC. This gives the protein CASSLSGSLVQFF.

V gene TRBV14 combines with J gene TRBJ2-7, with 10 bases lining up with TRBD1. From germline, CDR1 is SGHDN and CDR2 FVKESK. The length of the CDR3 is 16 residues. V shed 3 bases and J 2 bases; nucleotides not matched to a gene: 7. Written as DNA, the CDR3 is TGTGCCAGCAGCCAGTTGCCCGGACAGGGGGCCTACGAGCAGTACTTC. This codes for CASSQLPGQGAYEQYF.

This chain uses TRBV18 with TRBJ1-2; no clear D. V was shortened by 1 base and J by 3 bases, with 3 bases between the two germline ends. The CDR3 is 12 residues long. The V gene's germline CDR1 is KGHSH and CDR2 LQKENI. This CDR3 reads CASSPLDYGYTF. CDR3 nucleotide sequence: TGTGCCAGCTCACCACTAGACTATGGCTACACCTTC.

The chain uses TRBV18 and TRBJ2-1; TRBD2 agrees at 8 bases. The CDR3 sequence is 15 residues long. The V segment lost 0 bases and the J segment 9 bases; nucleotides outside the gene matches: 7. In germline, CDR1 is KGHSH, CDR2 LQKENI. DNA for the CDR3: TGTGCCAGCTCACCACCGTCGGGGACTAGTTTTGAGCAGTTCTTC. As protein: CASSPPSGTSFEQFF.

This clone has a handful of counts. The chain couples TRBV4-1 to TRBJ1-5; 10 positions agree with TRBD1. Losses at the gene ends were 4 bases for V and 2 bases for J; bases not matched to a gene: 2. CDR1 and CDR2 from the germline V gene are MGHRA and YSYEKL. The CDR3 spans 15 residues. DNA for the CDR3: TGCGCCAGCAGCCGGGACAGGGGTGGCAATCAGCCCCAGCATTTT. Amino acids: CASSRDRGGNQPQHF.

The rearrangement joins TRBV13 to TRBJ2-1, with TRBD2 matching 14 bases. The V gene end was trimmed by 4 bases and the J gene end by 6 bases; junction bases not matched to a gene: 5. Germline lookup yields CDR1 PRHDT and CDR2 FYEKMQ (reference sequence). The CDR3 covers 16 residues. The CDR3 nucleotides read TGTGCCAGCAGCTACCGACTAGCGGGAGGGCTCAATGAGCAGTTCTTC. It is translated as CASSYRLAGGLNEQFF.

This chain connects TRBV11-3 to TRBJ2-3; D is perhaps TRBD1 (5 bases). This CDR3 spans 13 amino acids. Germline values: CDR1 SGHNT, CDR2 YENEEA. V was pared by 9 bases and J by 2 bases, with 12 bases between. CDR3 sequence reads: CASISRDTDTQYF. The CDR3 nucleotides are TGTGCCAGTATATCCAGGGACACAGATACGCAGTATTTT.

The V gene is TRBV11-3, the J gene TRBJ1-5; D is possibly TRBD1 (6 bases). There are 17 residues in the CDR3. Germline-derived CDR1 and CDR2 are SGHNT and YENEEA. Trimming stripped 1 base from V and 0 bases from J, with 13 bases between. The CDR3 bases are TGTGCCAGCAGCTTAGTAGGACAGCGACTTAGCAATCAGCCCCAGCATTTT. The encoded protein is CASSLVGQRLSNQPQHF. Combining the CDR3 with reference TRBV11-3 and TRBJ1-5 gives the whole variable domain EAGVVQSPRYKIIEKKQPVAFWCNPISGHNTLYWYLQNLGQGPELLIRYENEEAVDDSQLPKDRFSAERLKGVDSTLKIQPAELGDSAVYLCASSLVGQRLSNQPQHFGDGTRLSIL.

CDR3 region: CASSIDRDGGTNEKLFF. CDR3 bases: TGTGCCAGTAGTATCGACAGGGACGGAGGTACTAATGAAAAACTGTTTTTT. V is TRBV19 and J is TRBJ1-4; 7 nucleotides match TRBD1. With V trimmed by 3 bases and J by 2 bases, 9 bases remained unmatched. CDR1 is LNHDA and CDR2 is SQIVND in the germline V gene (reference sequence). There are 17 residues in the CDR3. Full variable domain (outside the CDR3, taken from reference TRBV19 and TRBJ1-4): DGGITQSPKYLFRKEGQNVTLSCEQNLNHDAMYWYRQDPGQGLRLIYYSQIVNDFQKGDIAEGYSVSREKKESFPLTVTSAQKNPTAFYLCASSIDRDGGTNEKLFFGSGTQLSVL.

This clone has more than one count but fewer than ten. The chain joins TRBV5-5 to TRBJ2-1; 9 positions match TRBD1. This CDR3 spans 16 amino acids. Germline loops: CDR1 SGHKS, CDR2 YYEKEE (reference sequence). Trimming took 1 base from V and 7 from J; bases not matched to a gene: 9. Here the CDR3 DNA reads TGTGCCAGCAGCTTGCAGGGGACAGGGACCGATAATGAGCAGTTCTTC. It translates to CASSLQGTGTDNEQFF.

V gene TRBV4-2 combines with J gene TRBJ1-2; no clear D gene. The germline gives CDR1 LGHNA, CDR2 YNFKEQ. This CDR3 is built from 13 residues. V shed 0 bases and J shed 8 bases, with 10 bases lying between them. The CDR3 protein is CASSQEGPGGYTF. CDR3 in DNA: TGTGCCAGCAGCCAAGAGGGCCCGGGGGGCTACACCTTC.

The genes are TRBV7-2 and TRBJ2-7; perhaps TRBD1 as D (6 bases). The length of the CDR3 is 14 residues. The germline V and J ends were trimmed by 7 bases and 2 bases, with 15 bases remaining between them. CDR1 is SGHTA and CDR2 is FQGNSA in the germline V gene. CDR3 amino acids: CASTNPQGTYEQYF. CDR3 bases: TGTGCCAGCACCAACCCCCAGGGGACCTACGAGCAGTACTTC.

The gene calls are TRBV30 and TRBJ1-5; D uncertain. Germline lookup yields CDR1 GTSNPN and CDR2 SVGIG (reference sequence). V was clipped by 2 bases and J by 5 bases, with 10 bases between them. CDR3 length: 13 residues. CDR3 bases: TGTGCCTGGAGTACCTGGGCCGATCAGCCCCAGCATTTT. Translating it yields CAWSTWADQPQHF.

This clone came up a few times. The chain joins TRBV4-2 to TRBJ2-1; possible D gene TRBD1, 6 bases. Trimming shortened V by 4 bases and J by 2 bases, and 15 bases separated the two germline ends. Germline V CDR1 and CDR2: LGHNA, YNFKEQ. There are 16 residues in the CDR3. CDR3 in amino acids: CASSRNSDSAYNEQFF. The CDR3 DNA sequence: TGTGCCAGCAGCCGCAACTCGGACAGCGCCTACAATGAGCAGTTCTTC.